These T cell receptor beta chains were read from a single sample in a study of cytomegalovirus exposure and HLA in healthy donors. Libraries were prepared by immunoSEQ multiplex PCR; TCRdb keeps only in-frame clonotypes and omits some of them. The listing records some 140,000 clones. The specimen sequenced was PBMCs. The source of these receptors is a woman aged 60-75 years in good health and CMV-seronegative. The CDR3 runs from the conserved cysteine through the conserved F or W. The order of the fields is J gene, CDR3 length, D gene, V gene, CDR3 protein, CDR3 DNA. D genes are given only for firm matches.

j_call: TRBJ2-7; cdr3_length: 14; d_call: NA; v_call: TRBV6-1; cdr3_aa: CASSEGTDPYEQYF; cdr3_nt: TGTGCCAGCAGTGAAGGAACAGACCCCTACGAGCAGTACTTC
j_call: TRBJ2-1; cdr3_length: 17; d_call: TRBD2; v_call: TRBV5-8; cdr3_aa: CASSWARVAGDHNEQFF; cdr3_nt: TGTGCCAGCAGCTGGGCCCGGGTAGCGGGAGATCACAATGAGCAGTTCTTC
j_call: TRBJ1-1; cdr3_length: 15; d_call: NA; v_call: TRBV5-1; cdr3_aa: CASSRSAMGTTEAFF; cdr3_nt: TGCGCCAGCAGCCGGAGTGCCATGGGGACAACTGAAGCTTTCTTT
j_call: TRBJ1-2; cdr3_length: 15; d_call: TRBD1; v_call: TRBV27; cdr3_aa: CASRWTGGDNYGYTF; cdr3_nt: TGTGCCAGCAGATGGACAGGGGGCGATAACTATGGCTACACCTTC
j_call: TRBJ1-5; cdr3_length: 20; d_call: TRBD1; v_call: TRBV30; cdr3_aa: CAWSVLPRDRGKYSNQPQHF; cdr3_nt: TGTGCCTGGAGTGTACTTCCCCGGGACAGGGGAAAGTATAGCAATCAGCCCCAGCATTTT
j_call: TRBJ2-7; cdr3_length: 13; d_call: NA; v_call: TRBV5-1; cdr3_aa: CASSRTDSYEQYF; cdr3_nt: TGCGCCAGCAGCCGTACAGACTCCTACGAGCAGTACTTC
j_call: TRBJ2-3; cdr3_length: 12; d_call: NA; v_call: TRBV28; cdr3_aa: CASSSARGSQYF; cdr3_nt: TGTGCCAGCAGTTCCGCGAGGGGGTCGCAGTATTTT
j_call: TRBJ2-2; cdr3_length: 17; d_call: TRBD1; v_call: TRBV7-3; cdr3_aa: CASSARPGQGQGGELFF; cdr3_nt: TGTGCCAGCAGCGCTCGGCCGGGACAGGGCCAAGGCGGGGAGCTGTTTTTT
j_call: TRBJ2-4; cdr3_length: 15; d_call: NA; v_call: TRBV2; cdr3_aa: CASRERELVKNIQYF; cdr3_nt: TGTGCCAGCAGGGAAAGGGAGTTAGTCAAAAACATTCAGTACTTC
j_call: TRBJ2-7; cdr3_length: 15; d_call: NA; v_call: TRBV9; cdr3_aa: CASSLDLATPNEQYF; cdr3_nt: TGTGCCAGCAGCCTTGACTTAGCAACTCCCAACGAGCAGTACTTC